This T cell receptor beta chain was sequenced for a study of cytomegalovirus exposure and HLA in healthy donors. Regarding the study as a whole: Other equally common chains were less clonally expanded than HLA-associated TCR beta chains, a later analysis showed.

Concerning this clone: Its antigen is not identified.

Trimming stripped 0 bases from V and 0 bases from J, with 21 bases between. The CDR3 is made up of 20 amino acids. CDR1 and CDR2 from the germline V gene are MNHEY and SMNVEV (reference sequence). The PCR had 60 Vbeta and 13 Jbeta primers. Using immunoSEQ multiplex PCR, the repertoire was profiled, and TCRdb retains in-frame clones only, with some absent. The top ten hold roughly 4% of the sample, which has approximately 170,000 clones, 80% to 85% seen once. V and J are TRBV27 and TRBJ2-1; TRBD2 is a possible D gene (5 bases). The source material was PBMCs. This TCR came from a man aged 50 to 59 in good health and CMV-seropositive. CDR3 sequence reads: CASSLSGLGGVPSSYNEQFF. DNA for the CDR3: TGTGCCAGCAGTTTATCCGGATTAGGAGGAGTCCCGAGCTCCTACAATGAGCAGTTCTTC.